The sequence of this T cell receptor (beta chain) was determined in a study of blood T cell repertoires in COVID-19. TCRdb's table, derived via immunoSEQ multiplex PCR, lists solely in-frame clones and lacks some. The table has a few hundred thousand clones, about 81% seen once. Deletions cut 2 bases from V and 4 bases from J, with 20 bases between. This CDR3 contains 17 residues. Germline V gene data show CDR1 as MNHGY and CDR2 as SVAAGI. Clinical history reported by participants formed the basis on which cohorts were assigned. This receptor was taken from a man aged 35-49 years who had recovered from COVID-19. The chain employs TRBV6-9 and TRBJ1-1; D unresolved. The sequencing sample was made of PBMCs or T cells enriched from blood (not recorded which). This CDR3 is CASSYQAAGGLVTEAFF. The CDR3 DNA follows: TGTGCCAGCAGTTATCAGGCTGCTGGTGGCTTAGTCACTGAAGCTTTCTTT.